The clone carrying this T cell receptor beta chain was counted once. The data were obtained in a study of blood T cell repertoires in COVID-19. The overall study: T cells, B-cell-depleted T cells, or PBMCs supplied cDNA or gDNA.

CDR1 is MGHDK and CDR2 is SYGVNS in the germline V gene. V trimming: 3 bases; J trimming: 10 bases; junction bases outside the gene matches: 12. This CDR3 is 16 amino acids long. The data were produced by immunoSEQ multiplex PCR, yet TCRdb's version contains in-frame clones alone and is incomplete. The sample includes fewer than 300,000 clones, 85% of them seen just once. The chain combines TRBV25-1 with TRBJ2-1, with 10 bases lining up with TRBD2. The clonotype was recovered from a human donor in a cohort sampled during active COVID-19. Sequenced input: peripheral blood. The DNA for the CDR3 is TGTGCCAGCAGTGATCCGGCTAGCGGGAGACAGGGGGAGCAGTTCTTC. Its protein product is CASSDPASGRQGEQFF.